These 28 T cell receptor beta chains were sequenced from one sample in a study of low-dose radiotherapy and immunotherapy resistance in tumors. Time point meaning: before trial treatment. TRAV and TRBV primers primed cDNA for both TCRalpha and TCRbeta. Over around 19 PCR cycles, TCRs were amplified from a constant-region primer and V-primer adapter. TCRdb re-called the reads through MiXCR, storing one row per CDR3 protein. The sample lists 75,000 to 95,000 distinct CDR3 sequences, 9.4% occurring once. This specimen was PBMCs, taken before treatment. All receptors derive from a male donor with prostate cancer.

This clonotype was recorded many times. The chain couples TRBV5-1 to TRBJ2-3; D could derive from TRBD1 or TRBD2 (6 bases each). The V end was cut by 0 bases, the J end by 3 bases, with 14 bases between. Germline V gene sequence: CDR1 SGHRS, CDR2 YFSETQ. The CDR3 length is 16 residues. CDR3: CASSLDGGARTDTQYF. The CDR3 region has the DNA TGCGCCAGCAGCTTGGACGGGGGCGCTCGGACAGATACGCAGTATTTT. Variable domain in full (rest from reference TRBV5-1 and TRBJ2-3): KAGVTQTPRYLIKTRGQQVTLSCSPISGHRSVSWYQQTPGQGLQFLFEYFSETQRNKGNFPGRFSGRQFSNSRSEMNVSTLELGDSALYLCASSLDGGARTDTQYFGPGTRLTVL.

This clonotype was recorded at least ten times. The V gene is TRBV7-9, the J gene TRBJ2-5, with D uncertain. The CDR3 is 13 amino acids. Germline values: CDR1 SEHNR, CDR2 FQNEAQ (reference sequence). With 3 bases removed from V and 4 bases from J, the gap between germline ends came to 9 bases. CDR3 sequence (DNA): TGTGCCAGCAGCTTTGGGGTTATAGAGACCCAGTACTTC. Translation gives CASSFGVIETQYF.

There are many counts of this clonotype. The chain recombines TRBV5-4 with TRBJ2-2; D gene unclear. There are 15 residues in the CDR3. V was clipped by 4 bases and J by 3 bases, with 13 bases between them. Per the germline V gene, CDR1 is SGHNT and CDR2 is YYREEE (reference sequence). CDR3 sequence: CASSPGPSDTGELFF. The DNA for the CDR3 is TGTGCCAGCAGCCCTGGCCCTAGTGACACCGGGGAGCTGTTTTTT.

This clonotype has a count of ten or more. This chain connects TRBV9 to TRBJ2-1, with TRBD1 identical over 9 bases. The CDR3 totals 15 residues. V was clipped by 4 bases and J by 7 bases; unmatched bases: 9. CDR1 and CDR2 from the germline V gene are SGDLS and YYNGEE. CDR3 in amino acids: CASSKQGATRNEQFF. DNA of the CDR3: TGTGCCAGCAGCAAACAGGGGGCAACGAGGAATGAGCAGTTCTTC.

This clonotype was seen ten or more times. The rearrangement links TRBV4-2 to TRBJ2-7, with D hard to call. Per germline, CDR1 LGHNA and CDR2 YNFKEQ. Trimming left V 1 base short and J 3 bases short, with 13 bases between. This CDR3 has 15 amino acids. DNA for the CDR3: TGTGCCAGCAGCCAAGCTTCCGGGCCTCTCTACGAGCAGTACTTC. Translated, it gives CASSQASGPLYEQYF.

This clonotype was counted ten times or more. The V call is TRBV26, the J call TRBJ2-5; the D call of TRBD2 is as the table states it, not checked on the DNA. TRBV26 is termed a pseudogene. CDR3 length equals 14 residues. CDR3 sequence reads: CASIGTSGTETQYF. DNA of the CDR3: TGTGCCAGCATTGGGACTAGCGGGACAGAGACCCAGTACTTC.

J is TRBJ2-7 and V is TRBV29-1; D is perhaps TRBD1 (5 bases). Trimming pared 4 bases from V and 6 bases from J, leaving 13 bases between. Per the germline V gene, CDR1 is SQVTM and CDR2 is ANQGSEA. The CDR3 loop spans 12 amino acids. The CDR3 loop is CSVAGSWAEQYF. The CDR3 region has the DNA TGCAGCGTTGCAGGGTCATGGGCCGAGCAGTACTTC.

DNA of the CDR3: TGTGCCAGCAGCTTGGGCCCAGCGAACCTCAATGAGCAGTTCTTC. It codes for CASSLGPANLNEQFF. This sequence joins TRBV5-4 and TRBJ2-1; D ambiguous. There are 15 residues in the CDR3. Germline loops: CDR1 SGHNT, CDR2 YYREEE (reference sequence). V shed 0 bases and J shed 6 bases, with 13 bases lying between them.

The table lists this clonotype with a few counts. This clone may be a read error of a much larger clone one base away. This chain joins TRBV13 and TRBJ2-7; a possible D gene is TRBD1 (5 bases). Germline loops: CDR1 PRHDT, CDR2 FYEKMQ (reference sequence). The CDR3 totals 11 residues. Trimming stripped 8 bases from V and 6 bases from J, with 11 bases between. Here the CDR3 reads CASARTTEQYF. The CDR3 region has the DNA TGTGCCAGCGCCCGGACAACCGAGCAGTACTTC.

This clonotype occurred many times. V is TRBV29-1 and J is TRBJ2-7; 7 bases are shared with TRBD2. The ends lost 4 bases at V and 6 bases at J; junction bases unmatched: 6. This CDR3 region has 12 residues. CDR1 SQVTM and CDR2 ANQGSEA come from the germline V gene. In DNA form, the CDR3 reads TGCAGCGTTGTGTTGGCGGGAGCCGAGCAGTACTTC. Translated, it gives CSVVLAGAEQYF.

This clonotype qualifies as medium-sized. The chain uses TRBV7-3 and TRBJ2-2; TRBD2 matches at 14 bases. CDR1 and CDR2 from the germline V gene are SGHTA and FQGTGA. The CDR3 length is 17 residues. The J segment lost 5 bases and the V segment lost 4 bases, leaving 6 bases of the junction unmatched. The CDR3 protein is CASSSGLAGVGTGELFF. DNA for the CDR3: TGTGCCAGCAGCTCGGGACTAGCGGGAGTTGGTACCGGGGAGCTGTTTTTT.

This clonotype was picked up many times. The rearrangement joins TRBV5-5 to TRBJ2-7, with TRBD2 matching 10 bases. The CDR3 totals 16 residues. J gave up 5 bases and V 4 bases, and 12 bases lay outside the gene matches. In germline, CDR1 is SGHKS, CDR2 YYEKEE (reference sequence). CDR3: CASSRRLAGVFNEQYF. The CDR3, as DNA: TGTGCCAGCAGCAGGAGGCTAGCGGGAGTTTTCAACGAGCAGTACTTC.

This clonotype has at least ten counts. The gene calls are TRBV29-1 and TRBJ2-2, with D perhaps TRBD1 (6 bases). Germline V lookup: CDR1 SQVTM, CDR2 ANQGSEA. CDR3 length equals 11 residues. Trimming pared 7 bases from V and 6 bases from J, leaving 9 bases between. The CDR3 DNA reads TGCAGCGGCGCAGGGGCCGGGGAGCTGTTTTTT. Amino acid sequence: CSGAGAGELFF.

This clonotype was recorded many times. The chain couples TRBV28 to TRBJ1-6; D is unclear. Trimming left V 2 bases short and J 8 bases short, with 10 bases between. The CDR3 is made up of 14 amino acids. Germline loops: CDR1 MDHEN, CDR2 SYDVKM. This chain's CDR3 is CASSLREVHSPLHF. CDR3 in DNA: TGTGCCAGCAGTTTAAGGGAAGTCCATTCACCCCTCCACTTT.

This clonotype was counted many times. This chain connects TRBV28 to TRBJ2-7; D may correspond to TRBD1 or TRBD2 (7 bases each). The V gene's germline CDR1 is MDHEN and CDR2 SYDVKM. V dropped 5 bases and J dropped 2 bases, with 13 bases sitting between them. This CDR3 comprises 14 residues. This CDR3 is CASSSGDRAYEQYF. As DNA, the CDR3 is TGTGCCAGCAGTAGCGGGGACAGAGCCTACGAGCAGTACTTC.

This clonotype was seen many times. The chain recombines TRBV5-5 with TRBJ1-4, with D maybe TRBD1 (5 bases). Germline V gene sequence: CDR1 SGHKS, CDR2 YYEKEE (reference sequence). This CDR3 has 17 residues. Trimming took 5 bases from V and 2 from J, leaving 19 bases between them. CDR3 residues: CASRTSITGTTNEKLFF. As DNA, the CDR3 is TGTGCCAGCAGGACTAGTATTACAGGCACCACTAATGAAAAACTGTTTTTT.

This clonotype was seen repeatedly, ten times or more. The rearrangement links TRBV29-1 to TRBJ2-5; a possible D gene is TRBD1 (6 bases). This CDR3 is built from 15 residues. Deletions cut 4 bases from V and 4 bases from J, with 19 bases between. Per germline, CDR1 SQVTM and CDR2 ANQGSEA. CDR3 DNA sequence: TGCAGCGTTGTAGGCCAGGGGTTTTTAAGAGAGACCCAGTACTTC. It specifies CSVVGQGFLRETQYF.

This clonotype was seen ten or more times. The gene calls are TRBV5-1 and TRBJ2-1, with D tentatively TRBD1 (6 bases). Trimming removed 1 base from V and 6 bases from J, with 14 bases in between. The CDR3 is 15 residues long. Germline CDR1 SGHRS, CDR2 YFSETQ. CDR3 amino acids: CASSLRAAGVNEQFF. CDR3 bases: TGCGCCAGCAGCTTGCGGGCTGCAGGGGTCAATGAGCAGTTCTTC. The variable domain in full, with the rest retrieved from reference TRBV5-1 and TRBJ2-1, is KAGVTQTPRYLIKTRGQQVTLSCSPISGHRSVSWYQQTPGQGLQFLFEYFSETQRNKGNFPGRFSGRQFSNSRSEMNVSTLELGDSALYLCASSLRAAGVNEQFFGPGTRLTVL.

This clonotype was recorded at least ten times. The chain is built from TRBV6-2 or TRBV6-3 and TRBJ2-7; possibly TRBD1 or TRBD2 for D (5 bases each). V lost 8 bases, J lost 7 bases, and 21 bases lay in between. The CDR3 contains 14 residues. Germline assignment: CDR1 MNHEY and CDR2 SVGEGT. The CDR3 here is CASYFAGATGEQYF. Here the CDR3 DNA reads TGTGCCAGCTACTTCGCCGGGGCGACGGGTGAGCAGTACTTC.

The sample holds many counts of this clonotype. V gene TRBV20-1 combines with J gene TRBJ2-1, with D perhaps being TRBD1 or TRBD2 (5 bases each). In germline, CDR1 is DFQATT, CDR2 SNEGSKA (reference sequence). V was cut by 4 bases and J by 8 bases, with 27 bases left in between. This CDR3 region has 17 residues. The CDR3 spells CSAKLLTGRSGIDEQFF. The CDR3 coding sequence is TGCAGTGCTAAACTACTCACGGGACGCAGTGGTATCGATGAGCAGTTCTTC.

This clonotype was found many times. This chain links TRBV7-9 with TRBJ2-1; a weak D match, TRBD2 (5 bases). Germline lookup yields CDR1 SEHNR and CDR2 FQNEAQ (reference sequence). V lost 2 bases, J lost 0 bases, and 8 bases lay in between. This CDR3 contains 15 residues. CDR3 sequence reads: CASSLREGSYNEQFF. The CDR3 bases are TGTGCCAGCAGCTTACGAGAGGGCTCCTACAATGAGCAGTTCTTC.

The table lists this clonotype with many counts. The rearrangement links TRBV29-1 to TRBJ2-5; no clear D. The length of the CDR3 is 10 residues. The ends were cut back, 6 bases at V and 4 bases at J, with 6 bases in the middle. Germline CDR1 reads SQVTM; CDR2 reads ANQGSEA. As DNA, the CDR3 is TGCAGCGTCGAATCAGAGACCCAGTACTTC. Its protein product is CSVESETQYF.

Of note for this clonotype: A far more abundant clone sits one base away, making this likely a read error. The chain is built from TRBV28 and TRBJ2-3, with 10 bases aligning to TRBD2. In germline, CDR1 is MDHEN, CDR2 SYDVKM. The CDR3 runs 16 residues. The CDR3 region has the DNA TGTGCCAGCAGTAAAGCAGCGGGAGGGCCTACCGGGGAGCGGTTTTTT. It encodes CASSKAAGGPTGERFF.

This clonotype occurred many times. The J gene is TRBJ2-7, the V gene TRBV4-2; D is unclear. Looked up from germline, CDR1 is LGHNA and CDR2 is YNFKEQ. This CDR3 region has 15 residues. Trimming stripped 0 bases from V and 4 bases from J, with 13 bases between. Here the CDR3 DNA reads TGTGCCAGCAGCCAAGATTGGGAAGGGATGTACGAGCAGTACTTC. It translates to CASSQDWEGMYEQYF.

There are many counts of this clonotype. The chain combines TRBV28 with TRBJ1-5, with 7 bases lining up with TRBD1. The V gene end was trimmed by 6 bases and the J gene end by 4 bases; junction bases not matched to a gene: 9. CDR1 and CDR2 (germline): MDHEN, SYDVKM. The CDR3 covers 15 residues. The CDR3 DNA reads as TGTGCCAGCAGGGGGAGGGGGCTAGGAAATCAGCCCCAGCATTTT. Amino acids: CASRGRGLGNQPQHF.

This clonotype was detected ten times or more. The chain links TRBV28 to TRBJ2-7, with 7 bases matching TRBD1. J gave up 0 bases and V 5 bases, and 10 bases lay outside the gene matches. Germline assignment: CDR1 MDHEN and CDR2 SYDVKM. The CDR3 contains 16 residues. In DNA form, the CDR3 reads TGTGCCAGCAGTCAGGGACAGACAAGTTACTCCTACGAGCAGTACTTC. The encoded protein is CASSQGQTSYSYEQYF. The complete variable domain, with remaining parts taken from reference TRBV28 and TRBJ2-7, reads DVKVTQSSRYLVKRTGEKVFLECVQDMDHENMFWYRQDPGLGLRLIYFSYDVKMKEKGDIPEGYSVSREKKERFSLILESASTNQTSMYLCASSQGQTSYSYEQYFGPGTRLTVT.

This clonotype was recorded at least ten times. The V gene is TRBV20-1, the J gene TRBJ2-5; 7 nucleotides match TRBD2. There are 13 residues in the CDR3. CDR1 and CDR2 from the germline V gene are DFQATT and SNEGSKA (reference sequence). V trimming: 1 base; J trimming: 4 bases; junction bases outside the gene matches: 3. CDR3 coding DNA: TGCAGTGCTAGAGGGTCGGGGGGAGAGACCCAGTACTTC. Translating it yields CSARGSGGETQYF.

The sample holds many counts of this clonotype. The CDR3, as DNA: TGTGCCAGCAGCTTGGAAACAGGGCGGGGGGGCTACACCTTC. The encoded protein is CASSLETGRGGYTF. V is TRBV7-2 and J is TRBJ1-2; possibly TRBD1 for D (6 bases). Trimming removed 3 bases from V and 8 bases from J, with 16 bases in between. CDR1 SGHTA and CDR2 FQGNSA come from the germline V gene. The CDR3 is made up of 14 amino acids. Using reference TRBV7-2 and TRBJ1-2 for the parts outside the CDR3, the full variable domain is GAGVSQSPSNKVTEKGKDVELRCDPISGHTALYWYRQSLGQGLEFLIYFQGNSAPDKSGLPSDRFSAERTGGSVSTLTIQRTQQEDSAVYLCASSLETGRGGYTFGSGTRLTVV.